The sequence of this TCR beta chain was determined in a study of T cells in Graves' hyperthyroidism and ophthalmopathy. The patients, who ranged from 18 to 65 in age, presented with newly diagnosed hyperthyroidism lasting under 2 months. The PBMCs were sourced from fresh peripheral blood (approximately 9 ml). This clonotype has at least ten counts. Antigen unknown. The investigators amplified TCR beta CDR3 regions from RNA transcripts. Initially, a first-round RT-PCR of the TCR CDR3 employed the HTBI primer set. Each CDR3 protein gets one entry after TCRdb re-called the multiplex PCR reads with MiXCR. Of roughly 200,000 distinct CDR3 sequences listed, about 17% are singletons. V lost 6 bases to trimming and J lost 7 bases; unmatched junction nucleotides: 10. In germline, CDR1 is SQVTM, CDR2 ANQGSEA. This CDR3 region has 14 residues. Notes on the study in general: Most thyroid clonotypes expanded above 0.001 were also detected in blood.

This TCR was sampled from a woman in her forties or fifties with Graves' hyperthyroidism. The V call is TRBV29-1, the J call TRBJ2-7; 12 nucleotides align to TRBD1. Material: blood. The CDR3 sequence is CSVGTGGFPGEQYF. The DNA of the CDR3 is TGCAGCGTGGGGACAGGGGGCTTTCCGGGGGAGCAGTACTTC.